This entry concerns a single TCR beta chain. This clonotype was observed a few times. The target of this receptor is not known. Per-base quality was not reported, and no clone a single base away is much larger than it. This record belongs to a study of human T cells and chemical hapten exposure (dated by TCRdb to the early 2020s). With regard to the full study: The libraries were sequenced as a pool, and the TCR yield per sample differed mostly because of small variations in library volumes within the pool. In alopecia patients, the study followed how the peripheral blood TCR repertoire changed in vivo over primary and secondary sensitization to diphenylcyclopropenone (DPC), a hapten. Both TCR alpha and TCR beta chains were sequenced from each blood RNA sample.

The sample's time point label is to be understood as: healthy volunteer bleed at 2 weeks. Total RNA was isolated from unfractionated whole blood collected in Tempus Blood RNA tubes. Five healthy volunteers served as TCR sequencing controls and were bled at day 0, 2 weeks and 6 weeks. Library preparation used RACE. Sequencing was performed on a NextSeq 500. During library preparation, unique molecular identifiers were attached to individual cDNA molecules so that TCRs could be counted quantitatively and reproducibly. Per the authors' processing: Samples had a median of approximately 96,000 TCRs, with a range from roughly 23,224 to 750,000. The Decombinator software suite was used to annotate the V, J and CDR3 of the TCR reads. Every sample was subsampled to the same number of TCRs (28,000) for the PS versus PT1 abundance plots. Expanded TCRs were defined as absent before sensitization and observed at least eight times at the 2-week time point. Using fastp at Q25 and MiXCR, TCRdb reprocessed the public reads and kept productive beta chains. Merged by CDR3 protein, the rows form single entries marked with the most common genes and DNA. The V and J calls were not made by the authors but by TCRdb's processing. In all, the sample holds some 45,000 distinct CDR3 sequences, and nearly 4.5% of those were seen once. Around 5.5% of the sample is taken by the ten largest.

Points the paper makes about the study in general: DPC sensitization did not change how many TCRs were above 1 in 1000 frequency, and no evidence was found of alterations in global repertoire structure. Repeated subsampling changed both the strength of the expansion versus patch-test correlation and the threshold at which that correlation became significant.

The CDR3 runs 16 amino acids, cysteine and phenylalanine included. Left in the record is the CDR3 DNA by itself, 48 bases read in frame from the first base. Reading the germline V gene gives CDR1 SQVTM and CDR2 ANQGSEA. Trimming takes 6 bases from V and 0 bases from J, and the germline ends sit 20 bases apart. Input material: whole blood. The clonotype comes from a human donor in good health. Some clones in this sample may be carry-over from other donors' samples. This chain is built from TRBV29-1 and TRBJ1-1, with TRBD1 perhaps the D gene, on 6 matching bases. The nucleotide sequence is TGCAGCGTCGGGAGGACTGGGGGCCTCATGAACACTGAAGCTTTCTTT. This encodes CSVGRTGGLMNTEAFF.